Reported below is one T cell receptor beta chain. Antigen unknown. TCRdb's copy holds only in-frame clones and misses some; the assay was immunoSEQ multiplex PCR. The profile covers about 160,000 clones, with approximately 91% appearing a single time and about 4.3% taken by the ten largest. This specimen comes from a study of lymphopenia after photon versus proton radiotherapy. Germline CDR1 and CDR2: SGDLS and YYNGEE. Trimming shortened V by 4 bases and J by 7 bases, and 11 bases separated the two germline ends. This CDR3 is 12 amino acids long. Study-level findings and limits: Survival link was tested only in deceased patients; proton benefit remains a possibility. In patients who died, overall survival fell as post-nadir TCR diversity dropped more. Under photons, naive T cells and diversity fell while effector/memory populations rose. Post-nadir diversity loss with photons came from oligoclonal expansion, particularly CD8+ Temra cells.

The sequencing used peripheral blood, collected from a patient treated with photon-based radiotherapy. J is TRBJ1-1 and V is TRBV9, with a weak D call TRBD1 (5 bases). The sequence was collected from a man aged 45-65 years with gastric cancer. This CDR3 reads CASSLRDGEAFF. DNA for the CDR3: TGTGCCAGCAGCCTCCGGGACGGTGAAGCTTTCTTT.